This T cell receptor (beta chain) was sequenced for a study of OX40 agonist ivuxolimab in advanced cancers. The repertoire was sequenced with immunoSEQ multiplex PCR; TCRdb's copy has only in-frame clones and lacks some. Counted here are 50,000 to 65,000 clones, 81% occurring once; the ten biggest clones make up roughly 0.66%. This CDR3 spans 12 amino acids. V lost 8 bases and J 5 bases, leaving 16 bases between the germline ends. Germline CDR1 is SQVTM and CDR2 is ANQGSEA. This chain links TRBV29-1 with TRBJ2-7; D may correspond to TRBD1 or TRBD2 (5 bases each). Specimen: CD4+ or CD8+ T cells sorted from blood, collected in a trial of the OX40 agonist ivuxolimab. The sequence came from an adult with an advanced solid tumor such as melanoma, head and neck, liver or kidney cancer. The CDR3: CSFSREFNEQYF. In DNA, the CDR3 is TGCAGCTTCAGCAGGGAGTTCAACGAGCAGTACTTC.